The TCR beta chain under discussion was sequenced for a study of identical twins. Broader study findings: Modelling underestimated the level of out-of-frame TCR alpha sharing observed in monozygotic twins.

Each donor was a healthy Caucasian. TCRdb re-called the 5' RACE reads with MiXCR, one entry per CDR3 protein. The profile shows 750,000 to 950,000 distinct CDR3 sequences, roughly an eighth of them singletons. This CDR3 is 12 amino acids long. From germline, CDR1 is MNHEY and CDR2 SVGAGI. Trimming cost V 6 bases and J 6 bases, with 8 bases left between them. This clonotype was counted only a few times. The antigen is undetermined. The data also belong to a second study, concerning yellow fever vaccine responses in identical twins.

Sequences were obtained from PBMCs. The source is a woman younger than 30 in good health. The chain carries TRBV6-5 and TRBJ2-2; no clear D gene. Here the CDR3 DNA reads TGTGCCAGCAGAAAGAGATCCGGGGAGCTGTTTTTT. Protein product: CASRKRSGELFF.